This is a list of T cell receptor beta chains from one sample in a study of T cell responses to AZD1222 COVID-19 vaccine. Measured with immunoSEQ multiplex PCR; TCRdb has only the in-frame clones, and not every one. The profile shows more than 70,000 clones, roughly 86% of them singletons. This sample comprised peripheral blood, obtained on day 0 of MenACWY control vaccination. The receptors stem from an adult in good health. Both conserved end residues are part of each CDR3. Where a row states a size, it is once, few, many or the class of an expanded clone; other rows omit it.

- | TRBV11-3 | CASSPGTVSPLHF
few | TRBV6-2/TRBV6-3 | CASSVNGIEAFF
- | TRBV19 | CASSIPGQAYEQYF
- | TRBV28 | CASSLFRNSMETQYF
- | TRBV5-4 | CASSLGSLGYQETQYF
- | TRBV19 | CASSNTGDTYEQYF
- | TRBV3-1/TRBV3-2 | CASSRDRGFGEQYF
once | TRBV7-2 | CASSPTMNTGELFF
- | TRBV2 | CASSDLGTDTQYF
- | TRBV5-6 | CASSLSLQGRETQYF
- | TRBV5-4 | CASSFGDRMNTEAFF
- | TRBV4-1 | CASSQDRLASSYNEQFF
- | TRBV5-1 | CASSFLRPNTEAFF
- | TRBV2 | CATLSGAYSYNEQFF
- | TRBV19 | CASSIKGQLPSPYEQYF
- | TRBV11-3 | CASSLRADTQYF
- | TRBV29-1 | CSAGTTSTDTQYF
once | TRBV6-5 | CASRFSTTGELFF
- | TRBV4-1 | CASSQDRVSAYGYTF
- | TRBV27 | CASSPKTSEYNEQFF